This T cell receptor beta chain was sequenced during a study of cytomegalovirus exposure and HLA in healthy donors. PCR primers comprised 60 Vbeta and 13 Jbeta primers. Sequenced by immunoSEQ multiplex PCR; TCRdb stores in-frame clones only, minus some. Among some 220,000 clones, roughly four fifths were seen once, and the ten largest hold 0.58%. Study-level results: Productive status was seen about 87% or about 30% of the time for most TCR beta V segments in an earlier analysis.

The junction had 8 bases not matched to a gene; V was cut back by 5 bases and J by 5 bases. From germline, CDR1 is PRHDT and CDR2 FYEKMQ (reference sequence). The CDR3 is 16 residues long. As to this clone: Its cognate antigen is unknown.

Healthy bone marrow donors made up the donors. Sequencing was carried out using PBMCs. This TCR was sampled from a woman aged 40-49 years in good health and CMV-seronegative. The chain recombines TRBV13 with TRBJ2-5; 13 bases map to TRBD2. The CDR3 region is CASSRELAGGRETQYF. As DNA, the CDR3 is TGTGCCAGCAGCCGAGAACTAGCGGGGGGGCGGGAGACCCAGTACTTC.